The clone carrying this TCR beta chain was counted at least ten times. The antigen is unknown. This beta chain represents an off-target read in a library built for alpha chains; its size is of limited meaning. This CDR3 has 14 amino acids. V dropped 5 bases and J dropped 1 base, with 11 bases sitting between them. Germline-derived CDR1 and CDR2 are MNHEY and SVGEGT. These data are taken from a study of spatial heterogeneity in lung cancer. The study's findings and limits: Tumoral mutation counts were tracked by counts of expanded intratumoral alpha and beta TCRs.

This sample's time point: sample taken at primary tumor resection. The authors sequenced whole RNA from tumor, nontumor lung or frozen PBMC without sorting. MiXCR, applied by TCRdb to the 5' RACE reads, yields one record per CDR3 protein. The data hold under 5,000 distinct CDR3 sequences, with about 9% observed a single time. This sequence joins TRBV6-2 or TRBV6-3 and TRBJ1-1; D is ambiguous. The sequenced sample was lung tumor tissue, obtained at surgery. The sequence came from a male donor with early-stage non-small cell lung cancer. Written as DNA, the CDR3 is TGTGCCAGCAGTCCCGCTCGGCGGAACACTGAAGCTTTCTTT. This encodes CASSPARRNTEAFF.